A selection of T cell receptor beta chains follows, all from one sample in a study of a mutant IDH1 vaccine in newly diagnosed glioma. These receptors have no known antigen. Data came from immunoSEQ multiplex PCR; TCRdb stores just in-frame clones and leaves some out. There are some 30,000 clones in the sample; about 80% occur only once, and 29% lies in the top ten. The specimen comprised PBMCs, sampled from a glioma patient whose treatment included an IDH1 peptide vaccine. These receptors came from a young man with glioma. CDR3s include the opening cysteine and the closing phenylalanine or tryptophan.

j_call v_call cdr3_aa
TRBJ2-7 TRBV2 CASSASGEFYEQYF
TRBJ1-1 TRBV4-2 CASSQEWGNTEAFF
TRBJ1-1 TRBV4-1 CASSQDLRGNTEAFF
TRBJ2-6 TRBV6-1 CASSDLGAYGANVLTF
TRBJ2-1 TRBV4-2 CASSHFSASGTKYPSYNEQFF
TRBJ2-2 TRBV19 CASSYPALTGELFF
TRBJ2-5 TRBV30 CAWSVERGRQETQYF
TRBJ2-1 TRBV30 CAWSRGGAYNEQFF
TRBJ1-1 TRBV5-6 CASSLGRLNTEAFF
TRBJ2-7 TRBV27 CASSLGGGLGEQYF
TRBJ1-3 TRBV7-8 CASSLAGATGNTIYF
TRBJ2-3 TRBV27 CASSSIAESTDTQYF
TRBJ2-7 TRBV19 CASSIGLDEQYF
TRBJ2-3 TRBV27 CASSLRMFRFRSGRYTDTQYF
TRBJ1-5 TRBV20-1 CSAQGDQPQHF
TRBJ1-4 TRBV7-9 CASSLPGPQNEKLFF
TRBJ1-3 TRBV19 CASPGPGDGNTIYF
TRBJ1-2 TRBV29-1 CSVALASGGYTF
TRBJ2-2 TRBV25-1 CASSEAEDTGELFF
TRBJ2-7 TRBV5-1 CASRAPLGLGEQYF
TRBJ2-3 TRBV5-1 CASTPSGRGTDTQYF
TRBJ1-5 TRBV6-1 CAVRSAGLGNQPQHF
TRBJ2-7 TRBV5-1 CASSLGQGGNYEQYF
TRBJ1-1 TRBV9 CASSVAPGNTEAFF
TRBJ1-1 TRBV28 CASSLGVGNTEAFF
TRBJ2-6 TRBV5-1 CASSLVPGANVLTF
TRBJ1-1 TRBV6-1 CASSEYGRGQTEAFF
TRBJ2-7 TRBV19 CASSTRGSVGEYF
TRBJ2-4 TRBV10-2 CASSDMSQGWAKNIQYF
TRBJ2-2 TRBV10-3 CATDYGSPNTGELFF
TRBJ2-5 TRBV5-1 CASSSQGQWYF